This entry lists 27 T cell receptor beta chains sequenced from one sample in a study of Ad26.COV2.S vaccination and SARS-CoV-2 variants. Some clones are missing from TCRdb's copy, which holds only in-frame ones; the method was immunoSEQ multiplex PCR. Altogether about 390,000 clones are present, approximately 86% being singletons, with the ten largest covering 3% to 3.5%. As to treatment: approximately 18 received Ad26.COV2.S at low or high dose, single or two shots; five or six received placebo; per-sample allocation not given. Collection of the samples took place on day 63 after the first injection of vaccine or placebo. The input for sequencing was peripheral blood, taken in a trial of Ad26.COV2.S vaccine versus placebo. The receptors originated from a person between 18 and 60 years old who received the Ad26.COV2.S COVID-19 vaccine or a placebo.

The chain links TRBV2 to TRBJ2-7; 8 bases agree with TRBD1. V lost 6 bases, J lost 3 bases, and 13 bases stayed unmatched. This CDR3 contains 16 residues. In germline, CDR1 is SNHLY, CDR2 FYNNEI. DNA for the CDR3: TGTGCCAGCAGGGGAAGCCTTCTGACAGGGGACTACGAGCAGTACTTC. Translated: CASRGSLLTGDYEQYF. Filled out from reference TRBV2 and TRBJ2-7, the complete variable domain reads EPEVTQTPSHQVTQMGQEVILRCVPISNHLYFYWYRQILGQKVEFLVSFYNNEISEKSEIFDDQFSVERPDGSNFTLKIRSTKLEDSAMYFCASRGSLLTGDYEQYFGPGTRLTVT.

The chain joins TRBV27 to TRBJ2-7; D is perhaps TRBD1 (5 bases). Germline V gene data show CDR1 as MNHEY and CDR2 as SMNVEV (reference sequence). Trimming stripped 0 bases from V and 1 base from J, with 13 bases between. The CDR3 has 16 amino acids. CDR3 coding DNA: TGTGCCAGCAGTTTATCAGGGCAGGGCAGGTCCTACGAGCAGTACTTC. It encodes CASSLSGQGRSYEQYF.

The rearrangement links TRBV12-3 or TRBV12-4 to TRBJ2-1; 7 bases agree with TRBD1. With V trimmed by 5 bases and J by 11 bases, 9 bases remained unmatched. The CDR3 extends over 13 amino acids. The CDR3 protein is CASSITGAQKQFF. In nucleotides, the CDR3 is TGTGCCAGCAGTATAACAGGGGCACAGAAGCAGTTCTTC.

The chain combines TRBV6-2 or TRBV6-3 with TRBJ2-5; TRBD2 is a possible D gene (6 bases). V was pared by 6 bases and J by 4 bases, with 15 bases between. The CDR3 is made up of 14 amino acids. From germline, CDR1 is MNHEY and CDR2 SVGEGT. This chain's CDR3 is CASSQLGGVETQYF. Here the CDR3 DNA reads TGTGCCAGCAGCCAACTCGGGGGAGTAGAGACCCAGTACTTC.

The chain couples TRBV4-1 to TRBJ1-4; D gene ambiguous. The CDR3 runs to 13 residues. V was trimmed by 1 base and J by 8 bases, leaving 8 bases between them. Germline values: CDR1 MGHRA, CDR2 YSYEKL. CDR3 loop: CASSQVLSEKLFF. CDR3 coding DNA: TGCGCCAGCAGCCAAGTTTTGTCCGAAAAACTGTTTTTT.

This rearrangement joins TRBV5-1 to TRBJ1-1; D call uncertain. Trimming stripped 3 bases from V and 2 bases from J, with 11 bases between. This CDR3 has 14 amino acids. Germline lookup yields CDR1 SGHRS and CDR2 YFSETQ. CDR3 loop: CASSSGESNTEAFF. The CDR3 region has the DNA TGCGCCAGCAGCTCTGGGGAGTCTAACACTGAAGCTTTCTTT.

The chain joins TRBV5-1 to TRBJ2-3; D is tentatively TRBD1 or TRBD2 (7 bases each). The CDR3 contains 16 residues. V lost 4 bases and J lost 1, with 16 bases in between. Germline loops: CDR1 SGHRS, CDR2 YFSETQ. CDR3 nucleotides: TGCGCCAGCAGCGTTCTACAGGGGAGGGGCACAGATACGCAGTATTTT. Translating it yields CASSVLQGRGTDTQYF.

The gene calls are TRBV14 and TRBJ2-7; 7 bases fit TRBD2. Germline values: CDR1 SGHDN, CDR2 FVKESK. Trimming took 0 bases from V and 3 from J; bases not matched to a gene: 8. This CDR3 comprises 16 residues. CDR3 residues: CASSQERLAVSYEQYF. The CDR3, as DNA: TGTGCCAGCAGCCAAGAGAGGCTAGCGGTGAGCTACGAGCAGTACTTC.

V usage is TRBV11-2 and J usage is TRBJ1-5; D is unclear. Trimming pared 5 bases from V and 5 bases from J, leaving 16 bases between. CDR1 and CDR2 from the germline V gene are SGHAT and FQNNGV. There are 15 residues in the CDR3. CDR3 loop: CASSPQNGVDQPQHF. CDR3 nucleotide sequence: TGTGCCAGCAGCCCACAAAATGGCGTTGATCAGCCCCAGCATTTT.

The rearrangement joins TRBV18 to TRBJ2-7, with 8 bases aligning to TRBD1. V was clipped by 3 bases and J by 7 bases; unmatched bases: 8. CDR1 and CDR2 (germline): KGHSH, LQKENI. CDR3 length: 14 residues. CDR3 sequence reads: CASSPSDRGREQYF. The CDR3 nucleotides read TGTGCCAGCTCACCGTCAGACAGGGGAAGGGAGCAGTACTTC.

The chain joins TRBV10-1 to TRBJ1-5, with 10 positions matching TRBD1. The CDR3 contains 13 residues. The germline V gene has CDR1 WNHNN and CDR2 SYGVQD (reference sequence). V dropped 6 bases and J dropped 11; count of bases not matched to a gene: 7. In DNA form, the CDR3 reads TGCGCCAGCAGCCCCGGACAGGGGGGTGCCCAGCATTTT. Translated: CASSPGQGGAQHF.

CDR3 bases: TGCGCCAGCAGTGAAGGGTCGGCCGGGTACGAGCAGTACTTC. This codes for CASSEGSAGYEQYF. The chain employs TRBV10-2 and TRBJ2-7; no clear D. The V gene lost 3 bases and the J gene lost 4 bases, with 13 bases spanning the gap. Germline CDR1 WSHSY, CDR2 SAAADI. The CDR3 covers 14 residues.

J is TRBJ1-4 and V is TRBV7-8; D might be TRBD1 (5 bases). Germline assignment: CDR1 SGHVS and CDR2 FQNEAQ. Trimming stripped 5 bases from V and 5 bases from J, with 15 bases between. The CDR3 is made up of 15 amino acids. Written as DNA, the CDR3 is TGTGCCAGCAGCCTTGGGGGGGTTAAGAATGAAAAACTGTTTTTT. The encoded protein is CASSLGGVKNEKLFF.

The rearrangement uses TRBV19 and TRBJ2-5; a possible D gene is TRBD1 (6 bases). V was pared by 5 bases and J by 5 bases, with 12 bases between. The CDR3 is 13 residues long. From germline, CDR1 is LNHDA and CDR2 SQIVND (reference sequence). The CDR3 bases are TGTGCCAGTAGTCAGGGGTTTGGGGAGACCCAGTACTTC. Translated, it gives CASSQGFGETQYF.

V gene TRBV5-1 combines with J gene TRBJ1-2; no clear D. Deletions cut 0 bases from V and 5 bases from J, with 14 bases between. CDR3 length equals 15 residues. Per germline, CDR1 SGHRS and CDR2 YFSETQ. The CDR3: CASSLEEEGGYGYTF. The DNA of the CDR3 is TGCGCCAGCAGCTTGGAGGAGGAGGGTGGATATGGCTACACCTTC.

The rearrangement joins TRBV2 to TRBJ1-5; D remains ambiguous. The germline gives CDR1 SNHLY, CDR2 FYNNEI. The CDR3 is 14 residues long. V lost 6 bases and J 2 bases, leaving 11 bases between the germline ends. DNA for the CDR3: TGTGCCAGCAGGCTTGACAAGGGCAATCAGCCCCAGCATTTT. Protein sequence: CASRLDKGNQPQHF. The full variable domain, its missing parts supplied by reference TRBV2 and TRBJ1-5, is EPEVTQTPSHQVTQMGQEVILRCVPISNHLYFYWYRQILGQKVEFLVSFYNNEISEKSEIFDDQFSVERPDGSNFTLKIRSTKLEDSAMYFCASRLDKGNQPQHFGDGTRLSIL.

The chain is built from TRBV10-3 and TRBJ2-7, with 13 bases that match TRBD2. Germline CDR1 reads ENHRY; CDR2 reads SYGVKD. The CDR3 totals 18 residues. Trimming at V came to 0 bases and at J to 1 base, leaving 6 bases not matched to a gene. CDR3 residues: CAISESVGLAGESYEQYF. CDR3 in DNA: TGTGCCATCAGTGAGTCGGTTGGACTAGCGGGGGAGTCCTACGAGCAGTACTTC.

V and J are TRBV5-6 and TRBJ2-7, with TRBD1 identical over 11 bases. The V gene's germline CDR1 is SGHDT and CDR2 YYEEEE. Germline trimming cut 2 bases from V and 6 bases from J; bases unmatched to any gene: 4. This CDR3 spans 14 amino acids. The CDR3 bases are TGTGCCAGCAGCTTACGGGACAGGGGGGGCGAGCAGTACTTC. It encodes CASSLRDRGGEQYF.

This CDR3 reads CASSQGIRRLAGDEQYF. The CDR3 coding sequence is TGTGCCAGCAGCCAAGGTATTCGGAGACTAGCGGGGGACGAGCAGTACTTC. The chain couples TRBV4-2 to TRBJ2-7; 12 bases agree with TRBD2. Unmatched junction bases numbered 9, after V lost 1 base and J lost 5 bases. Germline lookup yields CDR1 LGHNA and CDR2 YNFKEQ. CDR3 length: 17 residues.

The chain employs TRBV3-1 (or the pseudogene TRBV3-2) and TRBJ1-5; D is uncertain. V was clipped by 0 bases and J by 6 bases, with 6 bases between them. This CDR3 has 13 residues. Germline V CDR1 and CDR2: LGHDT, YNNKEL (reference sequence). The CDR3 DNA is TGTGCCAGCAGCCAAGACAGAATTCAGCCCCAGCATTTT. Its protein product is CASSQDRIQPQHF.

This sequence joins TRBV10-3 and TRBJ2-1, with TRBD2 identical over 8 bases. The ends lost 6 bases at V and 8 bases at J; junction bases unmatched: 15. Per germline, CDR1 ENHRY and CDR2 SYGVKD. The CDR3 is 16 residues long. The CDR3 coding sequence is TGTGCCATCAGGAGAAACCCCGTCACGGGAGGGGATGAGCAGTTCTTC. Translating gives CAIRRNPVTGGDEQFF.

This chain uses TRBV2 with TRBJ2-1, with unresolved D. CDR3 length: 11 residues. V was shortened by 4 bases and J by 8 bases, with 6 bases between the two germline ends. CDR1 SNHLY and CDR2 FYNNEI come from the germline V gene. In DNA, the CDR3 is TGTGCCAGCAGTGGGGTGGATGAGCAGTTCTTC. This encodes CASSGVDEQFF. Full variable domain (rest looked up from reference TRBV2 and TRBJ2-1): EPEVTQTPSHQVTQMGQEVILRCVPISNHLYFYWYRQILGQKVEFLVSFYNNEISEKSEIFDDQFSVERPDGSNFTLKIRSTKLEDSAMYFCASSGVDEQFFGPGTRLTVL.

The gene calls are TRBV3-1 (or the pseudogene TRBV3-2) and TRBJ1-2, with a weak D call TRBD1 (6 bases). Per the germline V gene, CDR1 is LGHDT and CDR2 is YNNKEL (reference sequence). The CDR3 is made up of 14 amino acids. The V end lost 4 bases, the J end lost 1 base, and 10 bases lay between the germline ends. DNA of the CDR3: TGTGCCAGCAGCCGGGACATAGTTAACTATGGCTACACCTTC. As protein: CASSRDIVNYGYTF.

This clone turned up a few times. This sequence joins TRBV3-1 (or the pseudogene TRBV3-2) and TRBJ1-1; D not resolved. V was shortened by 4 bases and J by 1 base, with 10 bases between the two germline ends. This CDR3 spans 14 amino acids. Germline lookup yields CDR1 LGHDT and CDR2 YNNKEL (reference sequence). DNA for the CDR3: TGTGCCAGCAGCCCCAGACTACCGAACACTGAAGCTTTCTTT. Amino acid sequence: CASSPRLPNTEAFF.

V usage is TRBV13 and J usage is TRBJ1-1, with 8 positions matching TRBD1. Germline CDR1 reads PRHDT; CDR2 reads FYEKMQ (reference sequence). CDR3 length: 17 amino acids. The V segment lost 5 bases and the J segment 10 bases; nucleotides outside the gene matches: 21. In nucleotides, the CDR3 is TGTGCCAGCAGCCACCCCCGGTCCGGGACAGGTCCTTGGGCAGCTTTCTTT. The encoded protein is CASSHPRSGTGPWAAFF.

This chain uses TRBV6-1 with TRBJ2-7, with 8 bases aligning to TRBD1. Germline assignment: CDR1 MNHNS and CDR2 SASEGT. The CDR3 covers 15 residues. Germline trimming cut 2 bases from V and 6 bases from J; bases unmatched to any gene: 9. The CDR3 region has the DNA TGTGCCAGCAGTGAAATTCGGACAGGGATAGGCGAGCAGTACTTC. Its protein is CASSEIRTGIGEQYF.

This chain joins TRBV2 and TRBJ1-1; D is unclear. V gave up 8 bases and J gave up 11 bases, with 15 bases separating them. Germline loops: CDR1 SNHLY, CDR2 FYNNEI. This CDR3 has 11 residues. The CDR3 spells CASVSEPGAFF. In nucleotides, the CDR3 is TGTGCCAGCGTTTCAGAGCCCGGGGCTTTCTTT.